Below, 25 T cell receptor beta chains from the same sample are listed, as sequenced in a study of graft-versus-host responses after intestinal transplantation. Clones were sequenced by immunoSEQ multiplex PCR, and TCRdb holds only the in-frame ones, with some missing. The sample lists 65,000 to 85,000 clones; more than 90% were seen once. Sample: bone marrow, taken around 720 days after intestinal transplantation. These receptors came from a human patient who received an intestinal transplant, so some T cells may come from the graft donor.

This chain joins TRBV9 and TRBJ2-7; D possibly uses TRBD1 or TRBD2 (6 bases each). The CDR3 consists of 18 residues. V lost 0 bases and J 3 bases, leaving 22 bases between the germline ends. Germline-derived CDR1 and CDR2 are SGDLS and YYNGEE. CDR3 region: CASSVDGGGGTTLYEQYF. The CDR3 DNA reads TGTGCCAGCAGCGTAGACGGAGGAGGGGGGACAACGCTCTACGAGCAGTACTTC.

The rearrangement uses TRBV29-1 and TRBJ2-7; D is ambiguous. Looked up from germline, CDR1 is SQVTM and CDR2 is ANQGSEA. Deletions cut 0 bases from V and 5 bases from J, with 5 bases between. The length of the CDR3 is 11 residues. CDR3 residues: CSVEDQNEQYF. The CDR3 nucleotides read TGCAGCGTTGAAGATCAAAACGAGCAGTACTTC.

By frequency in the sample, this clone is medium-sized. CDR3 nucleotides: TGTGCCAGCAGCGGGACAGGGGTTGGCTACACCTTC. Translation gives CASSGTGVGYTF. This rearrangement joins TRBV7-9 to TRBJ1-2; 10 positions match TRBD1. This CDR3 comprises 12 residues. Germline V gene sequence: CDR1 SEHNR, CDR2 FQNEAQ (reference sequence). J lost 7 bases, V lost 5 bases, and 1 base had no gene match.

V and J are TRBV5-6 and TRBJ2-5, with 8 bases lining up with TRBD1. The CDR3 runs 15 residues. V lost 4 bases to trimming and J lost 5 bases; unmatched junction nucleotides: 10. Germline CDR1 and CDR2: SGHDT and YYEEEE. CDR3 sequence (DNA): TGTGCCAGCAGCACCTTGGGGACAGGCGGGGAGACCCAGTACTTC. The encoded protein is CASSTLGTGGETQYF.

The rearrangement uses TRBV19 and TRBJ2-5; D gene unclear. CDR1 and CDR2 from the germline V gene are LNHDA and SQIVND (reference sequence). The V and J ends lost 4 bases and 5 bases respectively, with 14 bases between them. This CDR3 contains 14 residues. The CDR3 coding sequence is TGTGCCAGTAGTAGACCCGACATTGGGGAGACCCAGTACTTC. It specifies CASSRPDIGETQYF.

The J gene is TRBJ1-2, the V gene TRBV6-5, with D possibly matching TRBD1 (6 bases). CDR3 length equals 15 residues. Trimming cost V 3 bases and J 2 bases, with 13 bases left between them. CDR1 and CDR2 (germline): MNHEY, SVGAGI. CDR3 DNA sequence: TGTGCCAGCAGTTATGGGGGGGGCGAGAACTATGGCTACACCTTC. Translated, it gives CASSYGGGENYGYTF.

The chain uses TRBV11-2 and TRBJ2-1; unclear D gene. CDR3 length: 15 amino acids. The germline V gene encodes CDR1 SGHAT and CDR2 FQNNGV. V lost 5 bases and J lost 0, with 11 bases in between. The CDR3 is CASSLASNSYNEQFF. Written as DNA, the CDR3 is TGTGCCAGCAGCCTCGCGTCGAACTCCTACAATGAGCAGTTCTTC.

The rearrangement links TRBV6-6 to TRBJ2-3; D gene ambiguous. Germline V gene data show CDR1 as MNHNY and CDR2 as SVGAGI (reference sequence). This CDR3 spans 12 amino acids. V was cut by 2 bases and J by 4 bases, with 4 bases left in between. The CDR3 sequence is CASSYVSDTQYF. The DNA for the CDR3 is TGTGCCAGCAGTTACGTCTCAGATACGCAGTATTTT.

This clone was recorded once. The chain combines TRBV4-1 with TRBJ2-5; D is unclear. The CDR3 extends over 15 amino acids. Trimming removed 0 bases from V and 5 bases from J, with 13 bases in between. Germline CDR1 and CDR2: MGHRA and YSYEKL. CDR3 nucleotide sequence: TGCGCCAGCAGCCAAGATGAGACCCTGCGGGAGACCCAGTACTTC. It is translated as CASSQDETLRETQYF.

This rearrangement joins TRBV11-2 to TRBJ2-3, with 7 bases identical to TRBD2. From germline, CDR1 is SGHAT and CDR2 FQNNGV. V lost 5 bases and J lost 0; bases outside the gene matches: 5. The CDR3 is made up of 15 amino acids. CDR3 loop: CASSTSGVSTDTQYF. The CDR3 region has the DNA TGTGCCAGCAGCACGAGCGGGGTGAGCACAGATACGCAGTATTTT.

This clone has just one count. CDR3 DNA sequence: TGTGCCAGCAGCTTACCATCCAGCTCCTACGAGCAGTACTTC. Translated, it gives CASSLPSSSYEQYF. The chain employs TRBV13 and TRBJ2-7; D ambiguous. CDR1 and CDR2 (germline): PRHDT, FYEKMQ (reference sequence). V lost 2 bases and J 0 bases, leaving 8 bases between the germline ends. The CDR3 has 14 residues.

J is TRBJ1-2 and V is TRBV11-2; D might be TRBD1 (6 bases). This CDR3 spans 17 amino acids. Trimming pared 3 bases from V and 3 bases from J, leaving 20 bases between. In germline, CDR1 is SGHAT, CDR2 FQNNGV. CDR3 region: CASSFLAGAKPDYGYTF. Here the CDR3 DNA reads TGTGCCAGCAGCTTCCTGGCGGGGGCAAAGCCAGACTATGGCTACACCTTC.

The chain carries TRBV7-2 and TRBJ2-1; either TRBD1 or TRBD2 may supply D (5 bases each). The CDR3 loop spans 16 amino acids. Germline V CDR1 and CDR2: SGHTA, FQGNSA. V lost 0 bases and J 4 bases, leaving 13 bases between the germline ends. CDR3: CASSLAGPIIYNEQFF. CDR3 DNA sequence: TGTGCCAGCAGCTTAGCGGGACCCATCATTTACAATGAGCAGTTCTTC.

The chain recombines TRBV9 with TRBJ2-7; the D gene is possibly TRBD2 (6 bases). The CDR3 loop spans 15 amino acids. V was cut by 0 bases and J by 5 bases, with 15 bases left in between. From germline, CDR1 is SGDLS and CDR2 YYNGEE. Here the CDR3 reads CASSVEGTAGDEQYF. CDR3 coding DNA: TGTGCCAGCAGCGTAGAAGGGACTGCTGGGGACGAGCAGTACTTC. Looking up the rest from reference TRBV9 and TRBJ2-7 gives the full variable domain: DSGVTQTPKHLITATGQRVTLRCSPRSGDLSVYWYQQSLDQGLQFLIQYYNGEERAKGNILERFSAQQFPDLHSELNLSSLELGDSALYFCASSVEGTAGDEQYFGPGTRLTVT.

This chain connects TRBV6-1 to TRBJ2-5; D is unresolved. The DNA matches TRBJ2-7 better at its end, which makes the J call doubtful. The CDR3 covers 11 residues. Germline V gene lookup returns CDR1 MNHNS and CDR2 SASEGT. CDR3 loop: CASTNSYEQYF. CDR3 nucleotides: TGTGCCAGCACCAACAGCTACGAGCAGTACTTC.

The J gene is TRBJ2-7, the V gene TRBV7-4; D remains ambiguous. Germline V gives CDR1 SGHVT, CDR2 SQSDAQ. The CDR3 runs to 13 residues. Trimming removed 1 base at V and 0 bases at J, with 4 bases between. CDR3 region: CASSLVDSYEQYF. The CDR3 nucleotides read TGTGCCAGCAGCTTAGTGGACTCCTACGAGCAGTACTTC. The complete variable domain, with remaining parts taken from reference TRBV7-4 and TRBJ2-7, reads GAGVSQSPRYKVAKRGRDVALRCDSISGHVTLYWYRQTLGQGSEVLTYSQSDAQRDKSGRPSGRFSAERPERSVSTLKIQRTEQGDSAVYLCASSLVDSYEQYFGPGTRLTVT.

This sequence joins TRBV6-1 and TRBJ1-2; D perhaps matches TRBD1 (5 bases). V lost 8 bases, J lost 0 bases, and 16 bases lay in between. Germline V gene data show CDR1 as MNHNS and CDR2 as SASEGT. This CDR3 is 15 amino acids long. CDR3 in DNA: TGTGCCAGCGCCCCGGGGACCCTGGCTAACTATGGCTACACCTTC. As protein: CASAPGTLANYGYTF.

V and J are TRBV11-2 and TRBJ2-1; D is uncertain. CDR1 is SGHAT and CDR2 is FQNNGV in the germline V gene. V was shortened by 2 bases and J by 9 bases, with 17 bases between the two germline ends. This CDR3 has 15 amino acids. The CDR3 nucleotides read TGTGCCAGCAGCTTAAACCTTCTCCGTGAGGTTGAGCAGTTCTTC. This sequence encodes CASSLNLLREVEQFF.

This clone was seen more than once but under ten times. The chain recombines TRBV19 with TRBJ1-5, with a weak D call TRBD1 (5 bases). The germline V gene has CDR1 LNHDA and CDR2 SQIVND (reference sequence). The length of the CDR3 is 13 residues. V shed 3 bases and J shed 10 bases, with 13 bases lying between them. The CDR3, as DNA: TGTGCCAGTAGTATTGGGACCGTTCCTCCCCAGCATTTT. Protein sequence: CASSIGTVPPQHF.

The V and J genes are TRBV9 and TRBJ1-3, with unresolved D. This CDR3 contains 14 residues. Germline values: CDR1 SGDLS, CDR2 YYNGEE. The V gene lost 3 bases and the J gene lost 4 bases, with 11 bases spanning the gap. CDR3 sequence reads: CASSAGRKGNTIYF. CDR3 bases: TGTGCCAGCAGCGCGGGCCGAAAGGGAAACACCATATATTTT.

The V and J genes are TRBV9 and TRBJ1-4; 8 nucleotides agree with TRBD1. The CDR3 has 15 residues. Germline lookup yields CDR1 SGDLS and CDR2 YYNGEE. V gave up 4 bases and J gave up 7 bases; unmatched junction bases: 9. DNA of the CDR3: TGTGCCAGCAGCTTAAGACAGGGGTGGGGTGAAAAACTGTTTTTT. As protein: CASSLRQGWGEKLFF.

The chain couples TRBV28 to TRBJ1-1, with no clear D. The CDR3 covers 13 residues. Trimming shortened V by 6 bases and J by 4 bases, and 12 bases separated the two germline ends. Germline V gene lookup returns CDR1 MDHEN and CDR2 SYDVKM. The DNA of the CDR3 is TGTGCCAGCAGACCATCTTCTAGCACTGAAGCTTTCTTT. Translated, it gives CASRPSSSTEAFF.

V usage is TRBV5-4 and J usage is TRBJ1-2, with TRBD1 matching 7 bases. The CDR3 is 14 amino acids. The germline V gene encodes CDR1 SGHNT and CDR2 YYREEE (reference sequence). The V and J ends lost 5 bases and 5 bases, in that order; junction bases with no gene match: 9. In DNA, the CDR3 is TGTGCCAGCAGGCTCTGGGGACAGTTATATGGCTACACCTTC. Translation gives CASRLWGQLYGYTF. Looking up the rest from reference TRBV5-4 and TRBJ1-2 gives the full variable domain: ETGVTQSPTHLIKTRGQQVTLRCSSQSGHNTVSWYQQALGQGPQFIFQYYREEENGRGNFPPRFSGLQFPNYSSELNVNALELDDSALYLCASRLWGQLYGYTFGSGTRLTVV.

The CDR3 loop reads CASSISEVKTQYF. In DNA form, the CDR3 reads TGTGCCAGCAGCATCTCCGAAGTAAAGACCCAGTACTTC. The chain links TRBV6-5 to TRBJ2-5; D is ambiguous. The V end was cut by 6 bases, the J end by 6 bases, with 14 bases between. Germline assignment: CDR1 MNHEY and CDR2 SVGAGI. The CDR3 length is 13 residues.

The chain employs TRBV4-2 and TRBJ2-7; the match to TRBD2 covers 10 bases. Germline CDR1 and CDR2: LGHNA and YNFKEQ. The junction had 1 base not matched to a gene; V was cut back by 0 bases and J by 2 bases. CDR3 length equals 15 residues. CDR3 bases: TGTGCCAGCAGCCAAGAGAGCGGGAGGGCCTACGAGCAGTACTTC. It specifies CASSQESGRAYEQYF.